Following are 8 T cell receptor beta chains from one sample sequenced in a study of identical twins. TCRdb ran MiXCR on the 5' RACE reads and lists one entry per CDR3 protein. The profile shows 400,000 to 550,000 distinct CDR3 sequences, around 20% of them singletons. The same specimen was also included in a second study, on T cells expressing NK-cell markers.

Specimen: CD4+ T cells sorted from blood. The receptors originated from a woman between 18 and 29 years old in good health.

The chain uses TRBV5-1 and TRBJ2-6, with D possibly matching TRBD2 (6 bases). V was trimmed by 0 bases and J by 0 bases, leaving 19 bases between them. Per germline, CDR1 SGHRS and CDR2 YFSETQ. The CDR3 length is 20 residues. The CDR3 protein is CASSLEGWLAVSSGANVLTF. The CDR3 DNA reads TGCGCCAGCAGCTTGGAAGGGTGGTTAGCGGTGAGCTCTGGGGCCAACGTCCTGACTTTC.

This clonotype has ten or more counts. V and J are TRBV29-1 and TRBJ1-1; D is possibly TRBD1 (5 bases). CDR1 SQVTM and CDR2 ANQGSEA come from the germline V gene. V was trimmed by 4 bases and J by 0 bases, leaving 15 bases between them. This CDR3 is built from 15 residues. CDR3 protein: CSVVGGWGMNTEAFF. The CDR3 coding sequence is TGCAGCGTTGTGGGCGGATGGGGCATGAACACTGAAGCTTTCTTT.

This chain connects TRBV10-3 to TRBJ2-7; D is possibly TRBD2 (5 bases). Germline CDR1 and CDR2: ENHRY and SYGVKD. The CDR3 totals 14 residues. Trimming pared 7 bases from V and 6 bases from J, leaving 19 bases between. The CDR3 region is CAITALAPDGEQYF. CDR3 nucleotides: TGTGCCATCACCGCGCTAGCCCCCGACGGCGAGCAGTACTTC.

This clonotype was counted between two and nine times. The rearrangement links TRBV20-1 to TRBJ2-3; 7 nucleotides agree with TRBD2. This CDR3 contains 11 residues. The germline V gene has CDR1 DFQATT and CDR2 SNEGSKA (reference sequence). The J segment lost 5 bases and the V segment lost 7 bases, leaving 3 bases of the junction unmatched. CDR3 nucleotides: TGCAGTGTACTAGCGATAGATACGCAGTATTTT. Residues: CSVLAIDTQYF.

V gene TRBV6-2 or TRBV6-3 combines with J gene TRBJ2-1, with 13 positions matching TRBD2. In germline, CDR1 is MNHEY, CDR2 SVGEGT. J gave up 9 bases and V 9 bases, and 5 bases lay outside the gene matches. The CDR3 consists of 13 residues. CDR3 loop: CASRTSGRGEQFF. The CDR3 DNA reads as TGTGCCAGTAGGACTAGCGGGAGAGGTGAGCAGTTCTTC.

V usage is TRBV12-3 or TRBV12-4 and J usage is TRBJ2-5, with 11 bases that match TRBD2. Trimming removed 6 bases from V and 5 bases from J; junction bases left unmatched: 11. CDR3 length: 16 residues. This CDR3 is CASRSLAGGPYETQYF. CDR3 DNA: TGTGCCAGCAGGTCTTTAGCGGGAGGGCCTTACGAGACCCAGTACTTC.

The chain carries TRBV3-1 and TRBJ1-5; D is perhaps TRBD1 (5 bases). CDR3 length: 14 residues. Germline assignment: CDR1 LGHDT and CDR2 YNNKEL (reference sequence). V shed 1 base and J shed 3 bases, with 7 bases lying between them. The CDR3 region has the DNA TGTGCCAGCAGCCAAGCGGGGCACAATCAGCCCCAGCATTTT. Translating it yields CASSQAGHNQPQHF.

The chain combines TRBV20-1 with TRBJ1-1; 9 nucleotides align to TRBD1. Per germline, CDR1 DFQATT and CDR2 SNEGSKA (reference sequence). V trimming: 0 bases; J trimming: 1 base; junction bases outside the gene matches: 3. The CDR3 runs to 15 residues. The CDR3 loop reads CSARDKGQGNTEAFF. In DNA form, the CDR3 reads TGCAGTGCTAGAGATAAGGGACAGGGGAACACTGAAGCTTTCTTT.